This T cell receptor beta chain was sequenced in a study of blood T cell repertoires in COVID-19. Individuals in the exposed group had encountered a COVID-19 case within 2 weeks preceding study entry. V shed 1 base and J 4 bases; nucleotides not matched to a gene: 5. CDR1 is SSHAT and CDR2 is FNYEAQ in the germline V gene (reference sequence). The CDR3 extends over 15 amino acids. Profiled with immunoSEQ multiplex PCR; TCRdb holds only in-frame clones, not every one. The repertoire holds about 280,000 clones, 75% to 95% seen once, with approximately 3% in the top ten. This clonotype originated in a man aged 35 to 55 who had been exposed to COVID-19. The V call is TRBV7-7, the J call TRBJ2-3; TRBD2 matches 7 bases. Sequencing was carried out using PBMCs or T cells enriched from blood (not recorded which). The CDR3 loop is CASSLDGGSADTQYF. The CDR3 coding sequence is TGTGCCAGCAGCTTAGATGGCGGGAGCGCAGATACGCAGTATTTT.